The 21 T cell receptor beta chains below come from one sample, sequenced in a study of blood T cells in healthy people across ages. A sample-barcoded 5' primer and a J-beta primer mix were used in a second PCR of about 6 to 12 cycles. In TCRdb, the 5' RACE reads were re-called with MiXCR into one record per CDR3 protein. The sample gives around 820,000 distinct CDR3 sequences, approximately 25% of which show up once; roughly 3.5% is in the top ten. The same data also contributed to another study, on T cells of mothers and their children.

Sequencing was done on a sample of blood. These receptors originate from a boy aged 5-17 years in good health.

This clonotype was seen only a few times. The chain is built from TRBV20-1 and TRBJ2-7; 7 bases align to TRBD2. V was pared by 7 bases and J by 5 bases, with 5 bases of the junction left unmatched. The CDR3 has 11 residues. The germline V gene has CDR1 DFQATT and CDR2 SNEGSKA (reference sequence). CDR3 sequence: CSVRTRNEQYF. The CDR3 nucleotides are TGCAGTGTCCGGACTAGAAACGAGCAGTACTTC.

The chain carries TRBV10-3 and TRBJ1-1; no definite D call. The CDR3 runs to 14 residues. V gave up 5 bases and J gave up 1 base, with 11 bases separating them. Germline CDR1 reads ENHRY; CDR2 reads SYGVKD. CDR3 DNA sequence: TGTGCCATCAGTCCCTCTGGGCAGAACACTGAAGCTTTCTTT. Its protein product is CAISPSGQNTEAFF.

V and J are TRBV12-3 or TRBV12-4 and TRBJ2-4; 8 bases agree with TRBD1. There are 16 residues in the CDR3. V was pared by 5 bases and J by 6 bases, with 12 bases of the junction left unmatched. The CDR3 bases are TGTGCCAGCAGTATGACAGGGGCCGACCCCCCAAACATTCAGTACTTC. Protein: CASSMTGADPPNIQYF.

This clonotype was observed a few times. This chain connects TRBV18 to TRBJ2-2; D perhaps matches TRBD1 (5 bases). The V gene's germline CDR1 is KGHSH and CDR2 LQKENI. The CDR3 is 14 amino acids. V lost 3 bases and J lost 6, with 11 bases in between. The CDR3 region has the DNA TGTGCCAGCTCACCCCTCGACAGCTCCGGGGAGCTGTTTTTT. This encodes CASSPLDSSGELFF.

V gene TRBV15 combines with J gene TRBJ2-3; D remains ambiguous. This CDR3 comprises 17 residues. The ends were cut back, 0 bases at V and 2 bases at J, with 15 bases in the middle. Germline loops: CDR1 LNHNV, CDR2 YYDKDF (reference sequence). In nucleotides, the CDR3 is TGTGCCACCAGCAGAGATCTCTTAGCTATTGCCACAGATACGCAGTATTTT. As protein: CATSRDLLAIATDTQYF. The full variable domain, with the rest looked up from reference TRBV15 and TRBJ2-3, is DAMVIQNPRYQVTQFGKPVTLSCSQTLNHNVMYWYQQKSSQAPKLLFHYYDKDFNNEADTPDNFQSRRPNTSFCFLDIRSPGLGDTAMYLCATSRDLLAIATDTQYFGPGTRLTVL.

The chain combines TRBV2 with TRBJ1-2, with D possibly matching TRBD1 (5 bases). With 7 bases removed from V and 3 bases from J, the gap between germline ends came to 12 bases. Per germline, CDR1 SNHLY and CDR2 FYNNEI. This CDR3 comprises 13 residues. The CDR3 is CASTGGTDYGYTF. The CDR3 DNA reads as TGTGCCAGCACCGGGGGGACTGACTATGGCTACACCTTC. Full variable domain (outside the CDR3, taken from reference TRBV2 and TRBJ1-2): EPEVTQTPSHQVTQMGQEVILRCVPISNHLYFYWYRQILGQKVEFLVSFYNNEISEKSEIFDDQFSVERPDGSNFTLKIRSTKLEDSAMYFCASTGGTDYGYTFGSGTRLTVV.

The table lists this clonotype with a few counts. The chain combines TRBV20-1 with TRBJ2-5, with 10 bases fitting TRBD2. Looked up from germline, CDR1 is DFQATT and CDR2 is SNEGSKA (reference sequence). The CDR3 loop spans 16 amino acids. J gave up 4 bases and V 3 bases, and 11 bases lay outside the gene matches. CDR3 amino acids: CSASNIGLAGVETQYF. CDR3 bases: TGCAGTGCTAGTAATATCGGGCTAGCGGGAGTAGAGACCCAGTACTTC.

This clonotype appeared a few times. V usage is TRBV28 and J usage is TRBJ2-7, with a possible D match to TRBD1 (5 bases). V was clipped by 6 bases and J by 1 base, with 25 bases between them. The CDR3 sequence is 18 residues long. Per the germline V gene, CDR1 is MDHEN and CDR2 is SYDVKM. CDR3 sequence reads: CASSTPILRQKASYEQYF. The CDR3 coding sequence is TGTGCCAGCAGCACACCCATCCTTAGACAGAAGGCATCCTACGAGCAGTACTTC.

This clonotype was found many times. The DNA of the CDR3 is TGCAGCGTTGGGCAAGATTGGGGACAGCCTGGGGACATTCAGTACTTC. Translation gives CSVGQDWGQPGDIQYF. The V call is TRBV29-1, the J call TRBJ2-4; TRBD1 matches 7 bases. Germline loops: CDR1 SQVTM, CDR2 ANQGSEA. The V segment lost 4 bases and the J segment 8 bases; nucleotides outside the gene matches: 17. This CDR3 has 16 amino acids.

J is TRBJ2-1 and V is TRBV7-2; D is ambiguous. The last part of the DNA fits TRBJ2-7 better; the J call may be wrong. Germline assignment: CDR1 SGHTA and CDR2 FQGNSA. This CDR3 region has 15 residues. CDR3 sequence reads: CASSLASDTYYEQYF. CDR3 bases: TGTGCCAGCAGCTTAGCGAGTGACACCTACTACGAGCAGTACTTC.

The CDR3 loop is CASSQDGTEQPYEQYF. In nucleotides, the CDR3 is TGCGCCAGCAGCCAAGATGGGACCGAGCAACCCTACGAGCAGTACTTC. The chain carries TRBV4-3 and TRBJ2-7, with D perhaps given as TRBD1 or TRBD2 (5 bases each). The CDR3 sequence is 16 residues long. CDR1 and CDR2 (germline): LGHNA, YSLEER. Trimming removed 0 bases from V and 2 bases from J, with 14 bases in between.

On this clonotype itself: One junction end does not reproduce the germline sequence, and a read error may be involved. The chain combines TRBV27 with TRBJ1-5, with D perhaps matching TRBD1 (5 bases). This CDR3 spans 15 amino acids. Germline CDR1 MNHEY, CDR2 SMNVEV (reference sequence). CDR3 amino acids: CASSLSGGWNQPQHF. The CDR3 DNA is TGTGCCAGTAGTTTATCCGGGGGGTGGAATCAGCCCCAGCATTTT.

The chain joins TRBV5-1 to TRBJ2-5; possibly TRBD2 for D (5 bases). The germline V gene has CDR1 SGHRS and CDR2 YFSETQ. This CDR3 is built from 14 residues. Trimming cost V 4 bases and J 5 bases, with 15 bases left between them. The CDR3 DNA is TGCGCCAGCAGCCCGGACGTATGGGAGGAGACCCAGTACTTC. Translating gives CASSPDVWEETQYF. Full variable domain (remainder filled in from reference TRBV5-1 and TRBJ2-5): KAGVTQTPRYLIKTRGQQVTLSCSPISGHRSVSWYQQTPGQGLQFLFEYFSETQRNKGNFPGRFSGRQFSNSRSEMNVSTLELGDSALYLCASSPDVWEETQYFGPGTRLLVL.

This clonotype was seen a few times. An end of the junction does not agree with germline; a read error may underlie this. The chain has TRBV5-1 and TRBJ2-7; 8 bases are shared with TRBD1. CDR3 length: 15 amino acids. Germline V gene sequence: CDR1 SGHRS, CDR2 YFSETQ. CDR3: CACSLAGQGLYEQYF. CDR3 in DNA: TGCGCCTGCAGCTTGGCAGGACAGGGTCTCTACGAGCAGTACTTC.

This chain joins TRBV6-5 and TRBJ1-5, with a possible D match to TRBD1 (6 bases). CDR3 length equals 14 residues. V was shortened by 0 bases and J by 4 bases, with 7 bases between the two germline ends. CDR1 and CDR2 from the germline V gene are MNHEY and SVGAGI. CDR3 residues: CASSYSRGNQPQHF. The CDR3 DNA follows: TGTGCCAGCAGTTACTCGAGGGGGAATCAGCCCCAGCATTTT.

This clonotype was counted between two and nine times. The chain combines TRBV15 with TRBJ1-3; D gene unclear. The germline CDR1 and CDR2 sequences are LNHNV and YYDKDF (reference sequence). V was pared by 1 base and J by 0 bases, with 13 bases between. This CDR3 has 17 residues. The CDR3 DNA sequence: TGTGCCACCAGCAGAGCAACGGCCGGGAGCTCTGGAAACACCATATATTTT. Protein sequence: CATSRATAGSSGNTIYF.

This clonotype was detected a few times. CDR3 amino acids: CASSLATGTTGNTIYF. CDR3 nucleotide sequence: TGTGCCAGCAGCTTAGCAACCGGGACAACTGGAAACACCATATATTTT. The rearrangement links TRBV7-6 to TRBJ1-3; TRBD1 might be the D (6 bases). Germline assignment: CDR1 SGHVS and CDR2 FNYEAQ. The CDR3 runs 16 residues. With 0 bases removed from V and 2 bases from J, the gap between germline ends came to 11 bases.

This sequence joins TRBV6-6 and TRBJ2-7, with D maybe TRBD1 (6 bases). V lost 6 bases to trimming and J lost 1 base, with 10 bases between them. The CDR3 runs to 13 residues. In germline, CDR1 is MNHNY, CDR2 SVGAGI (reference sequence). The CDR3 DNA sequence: TGTGCCAGCAGGACAGGTCCTTCCTACGAGCAGTACTTC. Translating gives CASRTGPSYEQYF.

The CDR3 region has the DNA TGTGCCAGCAGCCTTAGGGGACAGGGCCCCTACGAGCAGTACTTC. Its translation is CASSLRGQGPYEQYF. This chain joins TRBV11-2 and TRBJ2-7; 9 positions agree with TRBD1. This CDR3 has 15 amino acids. Germline V CDR1 and CDR2: SGHAT, FQNNGV. Trimming cost V 5 bases and J 2 bases; bases outside gene matches: 7. Full variable domain (outside the CDR3, taken from reference TRBV11-2 and TRBJ2-7): EAGVAQSPRYKIIEKRQSVAFWCNPISGHATLYWYQQILGQGPKLLIQFQNNGVVDDSQLPKDRFSAERLKGVDSTLKIQPAKLEDSAVYLCASSLRGQGPYEQYFGPGTRLTVT.

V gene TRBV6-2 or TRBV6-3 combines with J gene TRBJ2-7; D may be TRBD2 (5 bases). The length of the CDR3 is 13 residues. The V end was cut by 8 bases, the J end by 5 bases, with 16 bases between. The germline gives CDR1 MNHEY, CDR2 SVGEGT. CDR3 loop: CASSSPLGNEQYF. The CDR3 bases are TGTGCCAGCTCCAGCCCACTCGGGAACGAGCAGTACTTC.

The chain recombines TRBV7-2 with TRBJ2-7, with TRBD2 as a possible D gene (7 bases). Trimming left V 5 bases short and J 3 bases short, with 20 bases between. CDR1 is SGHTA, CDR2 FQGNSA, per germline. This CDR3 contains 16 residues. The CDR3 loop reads CASSAQGRVKRYEQYF. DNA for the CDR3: TGTGCCAGCAGCGCCCAGGGGAGGGTAAAACGCTACGAGCAGTACTTC.